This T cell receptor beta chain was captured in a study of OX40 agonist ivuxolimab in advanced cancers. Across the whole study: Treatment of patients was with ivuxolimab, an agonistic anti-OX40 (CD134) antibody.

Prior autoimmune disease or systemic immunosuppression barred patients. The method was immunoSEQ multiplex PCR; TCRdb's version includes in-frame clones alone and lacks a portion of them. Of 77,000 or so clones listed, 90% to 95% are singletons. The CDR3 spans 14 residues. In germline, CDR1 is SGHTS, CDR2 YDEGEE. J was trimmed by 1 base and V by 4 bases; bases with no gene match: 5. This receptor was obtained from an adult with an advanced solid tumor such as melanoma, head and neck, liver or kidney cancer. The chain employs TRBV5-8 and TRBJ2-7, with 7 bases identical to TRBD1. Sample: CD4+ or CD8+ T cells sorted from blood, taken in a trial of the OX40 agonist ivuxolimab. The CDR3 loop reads CASSRDSFSYEQYF. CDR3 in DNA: TGTGCCAGCAGCCGGGACAGTTTTTCCTACGAGCAGTACTTC. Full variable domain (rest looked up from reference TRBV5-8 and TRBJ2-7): EAGVTQSPTHLIKTRGQQATLRCSPISGHTSVYWYQQALGLGLQFLLWYDEGEERNRGNFPPRFSGRQFPNYSSELNVNALELEDSALYLCASSRDSFSYEQYFGPGTRLTVT.